This entry concerns a single T cell receptor beta chain. What it binds is unknown. This entry is derived from a study of T cell responses to AZD1222 COVID-19 vaccine. The data were produced by immunoSEQ multiplex PCR, yet TCRdb's version contains in-frame clones alone and is incomplete. This sample has 140,000 to 150,000 clones, with approximately 90% found just once. Study-level results: In the spike-specific TCR repertoire, nearly half reportedly target unmutated variant regions. Repertoire sampling was restricted to post-peak T cell response timepoints. It was only 6 or 7 AZD1222 recipients who were seropositive at baseline.

V shed 5 bases and J shed 2 bases, with 12 bases lying between them. The CDR3 sequence is 14 residues long. The germline V gene encodes CDR1 SEHNR and CDR2 FQNEAQ (reference sequence). This TCR was recovered from an adult who received the AZD1222 COVID-19 vaccine. Material: peripheral blood, obtained 28 days after the second AZD1222 dose. V is TRBV7-9 and J is TRBJ1-1, with D possibly TRBD1 on 6 matching bases. The CDR3 coding sequence is TGTGCCAGCAGCCCATGGACAGTTAACACTGAAGCTTTCTTT. Translating gives CASSPWTVNTEAFF.